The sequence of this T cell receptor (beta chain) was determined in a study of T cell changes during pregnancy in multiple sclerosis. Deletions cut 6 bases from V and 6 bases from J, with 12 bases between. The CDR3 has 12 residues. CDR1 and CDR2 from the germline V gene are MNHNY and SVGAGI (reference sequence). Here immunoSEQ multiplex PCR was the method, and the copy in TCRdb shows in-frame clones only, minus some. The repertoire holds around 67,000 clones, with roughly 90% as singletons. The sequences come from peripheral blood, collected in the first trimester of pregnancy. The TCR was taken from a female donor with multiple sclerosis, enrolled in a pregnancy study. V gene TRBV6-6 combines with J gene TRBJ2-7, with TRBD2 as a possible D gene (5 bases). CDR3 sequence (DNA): TGTGCCAGCAGGGCTAGCCAAGCCGAGCAGTACTTC. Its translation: CASRASQAEQYF.